The 8 T cell receptor beta chains presented below share a single source sample, sequenced in a study of T cell responses to AZD1222 COVID-19 vaccine. Assay used: immunoSEQ multiplex PCR; TCRdb lists only in-frame clones, some missing. The sample records some 150,000 clones, more than 75% being singletons. The sequences come from peripheral blood, collected on day 0 of MenACWY control vaccination. The source of these receptors is an adult in good health.

V and J are TRBV11-2 and TRBJ2-5; D tentatively fits TRBD1 or TRBD2 (5 bases each). Trimming pared 3 bases from V and 5 bases from J, leaving 13 bases between. CDR1 and CDR2 (germline): SGHAT, FQNNGV. This CDR3 has 14 residues. The CDR3 loop reads CASSFKRGWETQYF. CDR3 coding DNA: TGTGCCAGCAGCTTCAAGAGGGGCTGGGAGACCCAGTACTTC.

The rearrangement joins TRBV5-8 to TRBJ1-5; D is perhaps TRBD1 (5 bases). The germline gives CDR1 SGHTS, CDR2 YDEGEE. Trimming cost V 0 bases and J 0 bases, with 7 bases left between them. This CDR3 is 15 amino acids long. CDR3 residues: CASSLGGFSNQPQHF. The CDR3 DNA is TGTGCCAGCAGCTTGGGGGGCTTTAGCAATCAGCCCCAGCATTTT.

By frequency in the sample, this clone is medium-sized. This chain joins TRBV15 and TRBJ1-2; D is uncertain. Trimming took 0 bases from V and 8 from J, leaving 19 bases between them. CDR3 length: 16 amino acids. CDR1 is LNHNV and CDR2 is YYDKDF in the germline V gene (reference sequence). The DNA of the CDR3 is TGTGCCACCAGCAGAGACAGTCATGCCCCTCTCGAGGGCTACACCTTC. Residues: CATSRDSHAPLEGYTF.

V and J are TRBV11-2 and TRBJ2-5; 7 bases align to TRBD2. V was pared by 2 bases and J by 5 bases, with 17 bases of the junction left unmatched. The CDR3 has 18 residues. The V gene's germline CDR1 is SGHAT and CDR2 FQNNGV. This CDR3 is CASSLRGNRDYSRETQYF. The CDR3 DNA is TGTGCCAGCAGCTTAAGAGGAAACCGGGACTATTCCCGGGAGACCCAGTACTTC.

The CDR3 is CASSRLSRDSVEGNTIYF. Written as DNA, the CDR3 is TGTGCCAGCAGTCGGCTGTCCCGGGACAGTGTGGAAGGAAACACCATATATTTT. This sequence joins TRBV6-6 and TRBJ1-3; 7 bases are a match to TRBD1. This CDR3 region has 18 residues. The germline gives CDR1 MNHNY, CDR2 SVGAGI (reference sequence). With 5 bases clipped from V and 4 bases from J, the junction kept 17 bases outside the gene matches.

The count of this clone is one. The rearrangement joins TRBV24-1 to TRBJ2-1; D is unresolved. The germline CDR1 and CDR2 sequences are KGHDR and SFDVKD. Trimming removed 6 bases at V and 10 bases at J, with 15 bases between. This CDR3 has 13 residues. The CDR3 region has the DNA TGTGCCACCAGTTCGGCGACACGCAGCGAGCAGTTCTTC. This gives the protein CATSSATRSEQFF.

The chain is built from TRBV3-1 (or the pseudogene TRBV3-2) and TRBJ2-3; possible D gene TRBD1, 5 bases. Trimming took off 5 bases at V and 6 bases at J, with 18 bases between the two ends. This CDR3 contains 15 residues. Per germline, CDR1 LGHDT and CDR2 YNNKEL (reference sequence). The CDR3 DNA reads as TGTGCCAGCAGCTACAGACAGTCGGCTTGGGATACGCAGTATTTT. It specifies CASSYRQSAWDTQYF.

The chain is built from TRBV5-1 and TRBJ1-2; D is unresolved. The germline V and J ends were trimmed by 4 bases and 3 bases, with 10 bases remaining between them. The CDR3 spans 13 residues. Germline V CDR1 and CDR2: SGHRS, YFSETQ. This CDR3 reads CASSTLPDYGYTF. The CDR3 DNA follows: TGCGCCAGCAGCACCCTGCCGGACTATGGCTACACCTTC.